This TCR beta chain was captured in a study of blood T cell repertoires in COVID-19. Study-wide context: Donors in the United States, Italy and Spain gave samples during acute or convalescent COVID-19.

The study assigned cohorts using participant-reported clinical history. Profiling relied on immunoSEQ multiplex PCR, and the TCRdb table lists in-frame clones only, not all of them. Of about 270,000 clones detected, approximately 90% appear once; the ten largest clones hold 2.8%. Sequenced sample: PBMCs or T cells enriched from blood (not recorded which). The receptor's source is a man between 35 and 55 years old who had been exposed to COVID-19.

Here the CDR3 reads CASSQDVRSNYGYTF. The DNA of the CDR3 is TGTGCCAGCAGCCAAGACGTCAGATCTAACTATGGCTACACCTTC. The V call is TRBV3-1 (or the pseudogene TRBV3-2), the J call TRBJ1-2; D not certain. V was trimmed by 0 bases and J by 0 bases, leaving 8 bases between them. This CDR3 has 15 residues. CDR1 and CDR2 (germline): LGHDT, YNNKEL (reference sequence).